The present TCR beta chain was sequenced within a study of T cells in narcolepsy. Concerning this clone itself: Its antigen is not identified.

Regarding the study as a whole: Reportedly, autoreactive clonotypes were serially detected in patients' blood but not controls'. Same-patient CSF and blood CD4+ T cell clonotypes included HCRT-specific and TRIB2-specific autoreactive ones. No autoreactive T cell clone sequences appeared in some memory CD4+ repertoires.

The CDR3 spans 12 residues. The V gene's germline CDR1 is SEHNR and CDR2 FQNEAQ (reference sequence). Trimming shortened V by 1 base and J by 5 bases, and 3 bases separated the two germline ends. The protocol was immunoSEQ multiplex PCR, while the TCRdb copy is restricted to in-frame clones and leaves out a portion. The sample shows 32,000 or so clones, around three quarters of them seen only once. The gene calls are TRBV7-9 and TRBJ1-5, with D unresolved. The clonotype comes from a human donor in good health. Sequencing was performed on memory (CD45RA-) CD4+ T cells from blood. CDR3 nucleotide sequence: TGTGCCAGCAGCTTAGGTGATCAGCCCCAGCATTTT. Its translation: CASSLGDQPQHF.